This T cell receptor beta chain was captured by sequencing in a study of Graves' ophthalmopathy and Graves' hyperthyroidism. Study in general: No ophthalmopathy within 18 months of follow-up signified stable hyperthyroidism.

Trimming stripped 10 bases from V and 1 base from J, with 17 bases between. The germline CDR1 and CDR2 sequences are MNHEY and SVGAGI. The length of the CDR3 is 15 residues. RNA transcripts were the template, and TCR beta CDR3 regions were amplified from them. First-round RT-PCR relied on HTBI primers, and a second-round multiplex PCR came next. TCRdb recomputed calls from the multiplex PCR reads with MiXCR, one row per CDR3 protein. Of around 1.1 million distinct CDR3 sequences listed, roughly two fifths are singletons. There are a few counts of this clonotype. This chain joins TRBV6-5 and TRBJ1-3, with D possibly being TRBD1 (5 bases). This TCR came from an adult man with Graves' hyperthyroidism. The specimen sequenced was peripheral blood or thyroid tissue (not recorded which). The CDR3 protein is CATRTGLFSGNTIYF. The CDR3 DNA reads as TGTGCCACAAGAACAGGCCTGTTTTCTGGAAACACCATATATTTT.